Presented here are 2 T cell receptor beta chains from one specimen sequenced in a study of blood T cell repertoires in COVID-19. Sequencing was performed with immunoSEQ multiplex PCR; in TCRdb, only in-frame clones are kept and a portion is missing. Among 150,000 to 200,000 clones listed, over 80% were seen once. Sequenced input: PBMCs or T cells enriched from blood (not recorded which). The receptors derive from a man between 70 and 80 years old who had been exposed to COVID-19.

In nucleotides, the CDR3 is TGTGCCAGCAGCGCTCGGGGAGGGGGGATATCTGAAGCTTTCTTT. It yields the protein CASSARGGGISEAFF. The J gene is TRBJ1-1, the V gene TRBV7-6; TRBD1 might be the D (6 bases). CDR1 and CDR2 from the germline V gene are SGHVS and FNYEAQ. Between the trimmed V and J ends, which lost 5 bases and 6 bases, there was a span of 19 bases. The CDR3 is 15 residues long.

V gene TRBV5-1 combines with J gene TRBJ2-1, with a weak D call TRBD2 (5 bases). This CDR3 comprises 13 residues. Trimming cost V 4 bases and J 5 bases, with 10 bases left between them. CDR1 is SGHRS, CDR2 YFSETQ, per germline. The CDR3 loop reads CASSPAGDNEQFF. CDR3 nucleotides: TGCGCCAGCAGCCCGGCGGGTGACAATGAGCAGTTCTTC.